The 15 T cell receptor beta chains below all came from one sample that was sequenced in a study of cytomegalovirus exposure and HLA in healthy donors. The study ran its PCR with 60 Vbeta and 13 Jbeta primers. Produced via immunoSEQ multiplex PCR; TCRdb's table is partial and in-frame only. This table holds approximately 200,000 clones, around 75% found once. The sample was PBMCs. Receptors were obtained from a woman aged 25 to 39 in good health and CMV-seropositive.

Note on this clone: No DNA is shown, since the ends of the CDR3 on it are uncertain; the CDR3 is the one TCRdb lists. V gene TRBV19 combines with J gene TRBJ2-7; the table assigns TRBD1, which was not confirmed against the DNA. Germline V gene sequence: CDR1 LNHDA, CDR2 SQIVND (reference sequence). The CDR3 numbers 16 amino acids, ends counted. The CDR3 region is CATYLCVRDMSLEQYF.

V gene TRBV6-1 combines with J gene TRBJ1-1, with 9 positions matching TRBD1. The CDR3 sequence is 15 residues long. CDR1 MNHNS and CDR2 SASEGT come from the germline V gene. Unmatched junction bases numbered 8, after V lost 5 bases and J lost 4 bases. CDR3 bases: TGTGCCAGCAGTTTTCGGACAGGGGTCGGCACTGAAGCTTTCTTT. It codes for CASSFRTGVGTEAFF.

Of note for this clone: A junction end diverges from the germline sequence, so it may reflect a read error. The chain combines TRBV5-4 with TRBJ2-7; D is possibly TRBD2 (6 bases). The CDR3 runs 14 residues. Germline-derived CDR1 and CDR2 are SGHNT and YYREEE (reference sequence). The CDR3 loop is CAGSLSGVRREQYF. The CDR3, as DNA: TGTGCCGGCAGCTTATCGGGGGTAAGACGCGAGCAGTACTTC.

In this sample, this clone turned up once. The rearrangement uses TRBV6-5 and TRBJ1-5; possible D gene TRBD1, 6 bases. The CDR3 sequence is 14 residues long. The ends were cut back, 5 bases at V and 4 bases at J, with 12 bases in the middle. CDR1 is MNHEY, CDR2 SVGAGI, per germline. The CDR3 DNA reads as TGTGCCAGCAGTCTGGACAGAGATAATCAGCCCCAGCATTTT. Protein: CASSLDRDNQPQHF.

This clone has a handful of counts. The chain uses TRBV14 and TRBJ2-1, with TRBD2 as a possible D gene (7 bases). The CDR3 has 15 amino acids. V was shortened by 4 bases and J by 7 bases, with 17 bases between the two germline ends. Germline V gene lookup returns CDR1 SGHDN and CDR2 FVKESK. The CDR3 protein is CASSPRGGVPNEQFF. CDR3 DNA sequence: TGTGCCAGCAGCCCAAGGGGGGGAGTTCCAAATGAGCAGTTCTTC.

The rearrangement links TRBV2 to TRBJ2-1; 9 bases align to TRBD1. From germline, CDR1 is SNHLY and CDR2 FYNNEI. Germline trimming cut 5 bases from V and 7 bases from J; bases unmatched to any gene: 9. This CDR3 spans 15 amino acids. The CDR3 bases are TGTGCCAGCAGTTTGGGACAGGGTGAGGGGAATGAGCAGTTCTTC. As protein: CASSLGQGEGNEQFF.

The V gene is TRBV28, the J gene TRBJ2-1, with TRBD2 identical over 10 bases. The germline CDR1 and CDR2 sequences are MDHEN and SYDVKM. CDR3 size: 16 residues. The trim removed 3 bases at V and 2 bases at J, leaving 4 bases unmatched. The CDR3 region has the DNA TGTGCCAGCAGTTTTGGGCTAGCGGGAGCCTACAATGAGCAGTTCTTC. This gives the protein CASSFGLAGAYNEQFF.

This chain links TRBV5-1 with TRBJ2-3; 13 bases align to TRBD2. V lost 0 bases to trimming and J lost 3 bases; unmatched junction nucleotides: 7. The CDR3 has 18 residues. Germline V CDR1 and CDR2: SGHRS, YFSETQ. DNA of the CDR3: TGCGCCAGCAGCTTGGAGCCGGGACTAGCGGGAATGACAGATACGCAGTATTTT. It codes for CASSLEPGLAGMTDTQYF. The variable domain in full, completed from reference TRBV5-1 and TRBJ2-3, reads KAGVTQTPRYLIKTRGQQVTLSCSPISGHRSVSWYQQTPGQGLQFLFEYFSETQRNKGNFPGRFSGRQFSNSRSEMNVSTLELGDSALYLCASSLEPGLAGMTDTQYFGPGTRLTVL.

The chain is built from TRBV21-1 and TRBJ2-7; the table calls TRBD2, which could not be checked here. TRBV21-1 has pseudogene status. This CDR3 is 16 amino acids long. The CDR3 nucleotides read TGTGCCAGCAGCAAAACAGCGGCCCTGAGCTCCTACGAGCAGTACTTC. This sequence encodes CASSKTAALSSYEQYF.

The chain has TRBV5-1 and TRBJ2-3; TRBD1 agrees at 12 bases. The CDR3 has 16 amino acids. The germline CDR1 and CDR2 sequences are SGHRS and YFSETQ. Unmatched junction bases numbered 3, after V lost 0 bases and J lost 4 bases. CDR3 DNA sequence: TGCGCCAGCAGCTTGGCCGGGACAGGGGGCGCAGATACGCAGTATTTT. Translating gives CASSLAGTGGADTQYF.

This chain uses TRBV28 with TRBJ1-5; 8 bases fit TRBD1. Looked up from germline, CDR1 is MDHEN and CDR2 is SYDVKM. The CDR3 totals 14 residues. V lost 4 bases, J lost 2 bases, and 1 base stayed unmatched. This CDR3 reads CASSSGGGNQPQHF. Here the CDR3 DNA reads TGTGCCAGCAGTTCAGGGGGCGGCAATCAGCCCCAGCATTTT.

Here the CDR3 DNA reads TGTGCCAGCAGTCGGACAGGCCGCACAGATACGCAGTATTTT. It encodes CASSRTGRTDTQYF. V and J are TRBV28 and TRBJ2-3; 7 bases align to TRBD1. Germline lookup yields CDR1 MDHEN and CDR2 SYDVKM. The CDR3 runs to 14 residues. Trimming at V came to 5 bases and at J to 1 base, leaving 3 bases not matched to a gene.

The rearrangement links TRBV9 to TRBJ1-1; 8 positions match TRBD1. The V and J ends lost 4 bases and 5 bases, in that order; junction bases with no gene match: 7. Germline V gene sequence: CDR1 SGDLS, CDR2 YYNGEE. The CDR3 contains 14 residues. For the CDR3, the DNA is TGTGCCAGCAGCTCCGACAGGGGTCGGACTGAAGCTTTCTTT. Its protein product is CASSSDRGRTEAFF.

A single count supports this clone. V gene TRBV10-2 combines with J gene TRBJ2-7, with a possible D match to TRBD2 (5 bases). This CDR3 is built from 13 residues. Germline V gives CDR1 WSHSY, CDR2 SAAADI. V lost 6 bases and J 6 bases, leaving 15 bases between the germline ends. The CDR3 DNA sequence: TGCGCCAGCAGCCTGGCGGGCCCGTCCGAGCAGTACTTC. It translates to CASSLAGPSEQYF.

The gene calls are TRBV28 and TRBJ1-1; D may be TRBD1 (5 bases). This CDR3 contains 14 residues. Germline V lookup: CDR1 MDHEN, CDR2 SYDVKM. V lost 5 bases and J lost 11, with 21 bases in between. The CDR3: CASSAPGDFPEAFF. CDR3 coding DNA: TGTGCCAGCAGTGCGCCGGGGGACTTCCCGGAGGCTTTCTTT.